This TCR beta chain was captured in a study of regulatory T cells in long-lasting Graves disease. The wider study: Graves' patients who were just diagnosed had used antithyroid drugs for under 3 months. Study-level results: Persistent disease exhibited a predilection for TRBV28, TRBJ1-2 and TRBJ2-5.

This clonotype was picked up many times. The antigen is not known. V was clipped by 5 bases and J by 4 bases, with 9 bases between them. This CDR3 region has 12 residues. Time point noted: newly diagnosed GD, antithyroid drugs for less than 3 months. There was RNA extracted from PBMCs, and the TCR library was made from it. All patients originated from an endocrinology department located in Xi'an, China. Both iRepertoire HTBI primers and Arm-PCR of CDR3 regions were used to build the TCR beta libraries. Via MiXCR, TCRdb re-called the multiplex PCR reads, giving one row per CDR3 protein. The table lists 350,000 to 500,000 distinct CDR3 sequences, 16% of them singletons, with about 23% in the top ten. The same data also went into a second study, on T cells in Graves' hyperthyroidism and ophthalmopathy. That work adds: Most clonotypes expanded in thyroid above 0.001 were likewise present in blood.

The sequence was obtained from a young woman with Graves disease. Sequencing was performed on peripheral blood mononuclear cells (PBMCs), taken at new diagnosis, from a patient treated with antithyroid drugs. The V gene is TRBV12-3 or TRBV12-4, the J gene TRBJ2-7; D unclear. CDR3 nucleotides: TGTGCCAGCAGTGAGTCTATATACGAGCAGTACTTC. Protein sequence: CASSESIYEQYF.